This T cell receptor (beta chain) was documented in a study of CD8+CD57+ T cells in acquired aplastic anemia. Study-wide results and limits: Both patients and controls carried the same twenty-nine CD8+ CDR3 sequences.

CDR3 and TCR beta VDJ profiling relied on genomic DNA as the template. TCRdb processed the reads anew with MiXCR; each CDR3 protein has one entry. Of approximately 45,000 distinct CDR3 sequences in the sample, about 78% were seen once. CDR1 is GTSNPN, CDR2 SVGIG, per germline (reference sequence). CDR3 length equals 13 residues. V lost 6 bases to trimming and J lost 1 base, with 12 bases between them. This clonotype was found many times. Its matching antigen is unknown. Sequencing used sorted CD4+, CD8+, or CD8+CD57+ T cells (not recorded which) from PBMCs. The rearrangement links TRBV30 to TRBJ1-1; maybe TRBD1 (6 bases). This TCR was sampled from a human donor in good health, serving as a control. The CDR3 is CACYPGQNTEAFF. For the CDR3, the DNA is TGTGCCTGTTACCCGGGACAGAACACTGAAGCTTTCTTT.